The clone carrying this T cell receptor (beta chain) was observed a handful of times. Its antigen remains unknown. The CDR3 length is 15 residues. Trimming shortened V by 5 bases and J by 7 bases, and 21 bases separated the two germline ends. The data originate from a study of identical twins. The study, taken as a whole, reports: Insertions ran lower in abundant cord blood beta clonotypes, though not in memory repertoires.

Using its own MiXCR run on the 5' RACE reads, TCRdb lists one record per CDR3 protein. The repertoire has 550,000 to 700,000 distinct CDR3 sequences, 21% of them found once; the top ten carry 4% to 5.5%. Separately, the same data were catalogued under a study of T cells expressing NK-cell markers. This second study notes: There were seven HCMV-seropositive donors and one seronegative donor among the eight sequenced.

The chain is built from TRBV12-3 or TRBV12-4 and TRBJ2-7, with a possible D match to TRBD2 (6 bases). Sequenced input: PBMCs. This clonotype was obtained from a woman aged 18-30 years in good health. The CDR3 nucleotides are TGTGCCAGCAGTCCTGGTGGGGGGATCTCGGAGGAGCAGTACTTC. It yields the protein CASSPGGGISEEQYF.